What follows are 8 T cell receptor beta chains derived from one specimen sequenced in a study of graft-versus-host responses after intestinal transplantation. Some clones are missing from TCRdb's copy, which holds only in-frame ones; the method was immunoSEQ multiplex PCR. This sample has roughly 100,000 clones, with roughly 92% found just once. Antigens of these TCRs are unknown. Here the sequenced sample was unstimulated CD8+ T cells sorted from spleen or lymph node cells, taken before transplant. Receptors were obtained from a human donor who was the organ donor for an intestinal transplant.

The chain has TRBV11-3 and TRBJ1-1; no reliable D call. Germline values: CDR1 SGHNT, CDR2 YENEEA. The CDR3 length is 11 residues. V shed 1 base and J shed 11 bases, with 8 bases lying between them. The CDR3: CASSLGSMAFF. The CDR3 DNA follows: TGTGCCAGCAGCTTAGGCAGTATGGCTTTCTTT.

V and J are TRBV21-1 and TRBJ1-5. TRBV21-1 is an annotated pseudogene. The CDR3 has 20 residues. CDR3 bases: TGTGCCAGCAGCAAAGAATTGTCCCGGGACTTCCCTTTGAGCAATCAGCCCCAGCATTTT. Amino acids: CASSKELSRDFPLSNQPQHF.

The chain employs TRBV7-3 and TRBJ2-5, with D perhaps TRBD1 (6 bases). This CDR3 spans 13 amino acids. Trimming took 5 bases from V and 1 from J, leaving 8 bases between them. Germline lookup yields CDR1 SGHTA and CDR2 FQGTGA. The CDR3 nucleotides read TGTGCCAGCAGCCTGGACAGCCAAGAGACCCAGTACTTC. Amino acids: CASSLDSQETQYF. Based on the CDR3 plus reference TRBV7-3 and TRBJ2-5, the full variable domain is GAGVSQTPSNKVTEKGKYVELRCDPISGHTALYWYRQSLGQGPEFLIYFQGTGAADDSGLPNDRFFAVRPEGSVSTLKIQRTERGDSAVYLCASSLDSQETQYFGPGTRLLVL.

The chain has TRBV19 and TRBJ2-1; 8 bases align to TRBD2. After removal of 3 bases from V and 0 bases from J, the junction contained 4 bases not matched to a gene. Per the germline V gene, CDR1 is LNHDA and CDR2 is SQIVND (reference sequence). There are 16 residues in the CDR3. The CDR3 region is CASSIISGSSYNEQFF. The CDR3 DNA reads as TGTGCCAGTAGTATTATAAGCGGGAGCTCCTACAATGAGCAGTTCTTC.

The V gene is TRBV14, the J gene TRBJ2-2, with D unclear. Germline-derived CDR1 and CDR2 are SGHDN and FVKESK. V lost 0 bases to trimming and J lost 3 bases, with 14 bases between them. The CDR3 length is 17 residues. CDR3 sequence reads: CASSQDDSRLHTGELFF. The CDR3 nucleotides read TGTGCCAGCAGCCAAGACGACTCCCGGCTCCACACCGGGGAGCTGTTTTTT.

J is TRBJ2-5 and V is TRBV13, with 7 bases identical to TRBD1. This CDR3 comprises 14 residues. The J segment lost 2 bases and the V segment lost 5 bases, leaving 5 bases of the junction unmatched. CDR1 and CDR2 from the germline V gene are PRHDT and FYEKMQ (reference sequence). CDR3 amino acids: CASSPRDRQETQYF. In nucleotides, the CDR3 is TGTGCCAGCAGCCCCCGGGACAGACAAGAGACCCAGTACTTC.

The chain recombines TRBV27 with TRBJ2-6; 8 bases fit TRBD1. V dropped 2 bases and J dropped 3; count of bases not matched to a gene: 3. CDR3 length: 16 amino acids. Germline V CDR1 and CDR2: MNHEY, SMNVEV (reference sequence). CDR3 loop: CASSLQQGDGANVLTF. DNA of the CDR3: TGTGCCAGCAGTTTACAACAGGGGGATGGGGCCAACGTCCTGACTTTC. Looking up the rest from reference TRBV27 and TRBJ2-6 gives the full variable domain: EAQVTQNPRYLITVTGKKLTVTCSQNMNHEYMSWYRQDPGLGLRQIYYSMNVEVTDKGDVPEGYKVSRKEKRNFPLILESPSPNQTSLYFCASSLQQGDGANVLTFGAGSRLTVL.

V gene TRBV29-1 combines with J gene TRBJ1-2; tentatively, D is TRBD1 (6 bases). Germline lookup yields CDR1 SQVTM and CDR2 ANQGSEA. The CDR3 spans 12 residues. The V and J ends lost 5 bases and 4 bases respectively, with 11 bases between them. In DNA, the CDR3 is TGCAGCGTTCTCCGGACAGCCTATGGCTACACCTTC. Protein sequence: CSVLRTAYGYTF.